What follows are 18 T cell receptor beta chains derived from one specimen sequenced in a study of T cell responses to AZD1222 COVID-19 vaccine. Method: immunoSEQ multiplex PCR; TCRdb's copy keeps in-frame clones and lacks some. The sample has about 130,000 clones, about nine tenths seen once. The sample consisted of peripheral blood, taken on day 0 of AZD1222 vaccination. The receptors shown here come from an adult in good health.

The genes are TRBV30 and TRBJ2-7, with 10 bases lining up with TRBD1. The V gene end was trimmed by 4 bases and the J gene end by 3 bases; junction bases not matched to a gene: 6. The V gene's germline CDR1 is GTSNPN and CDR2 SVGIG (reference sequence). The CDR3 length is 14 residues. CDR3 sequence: CAWTDRGPYYEQYF. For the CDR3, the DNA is TGTGCCTGGACCGACAGGGGGCCCTACTACGAGCAGTACTTC. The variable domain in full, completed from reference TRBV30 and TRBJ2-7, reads SQTIHQWPATLVQPVGSPLSLECTVEGTSNPNLYWYRQAAGRGLQLLFYSVGIGQISSEVPQNLSASRPQDRQFILSSKKLLLSDSGFYLCAWTDRGPYYEQYFGPGTRLTVT.

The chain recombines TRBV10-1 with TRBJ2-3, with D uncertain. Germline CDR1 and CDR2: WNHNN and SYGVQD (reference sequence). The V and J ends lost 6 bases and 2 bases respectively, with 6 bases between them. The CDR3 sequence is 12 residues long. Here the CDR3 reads CASSPNTDTQYF. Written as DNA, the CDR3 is TGCGCCAGCAGCCCCAACACAGATACGCAGTATTTT.

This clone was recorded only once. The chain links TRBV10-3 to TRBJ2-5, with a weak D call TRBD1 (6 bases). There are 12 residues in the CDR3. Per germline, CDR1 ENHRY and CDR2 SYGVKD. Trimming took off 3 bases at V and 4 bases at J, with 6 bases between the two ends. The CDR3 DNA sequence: TGTGCCATCAGTGAACAGGGAGAGACCCAGTACTTC. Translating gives CAISEQGETQYF.

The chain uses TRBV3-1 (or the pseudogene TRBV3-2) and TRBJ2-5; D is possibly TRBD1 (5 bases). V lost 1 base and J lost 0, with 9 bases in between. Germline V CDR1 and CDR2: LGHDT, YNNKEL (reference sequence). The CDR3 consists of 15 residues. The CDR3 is CASSQVKGYQETQYF. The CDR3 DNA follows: TGTGCCAGCAGCCAAGTTAAGGGGTACCAAGAGACCCAGTACTTC.

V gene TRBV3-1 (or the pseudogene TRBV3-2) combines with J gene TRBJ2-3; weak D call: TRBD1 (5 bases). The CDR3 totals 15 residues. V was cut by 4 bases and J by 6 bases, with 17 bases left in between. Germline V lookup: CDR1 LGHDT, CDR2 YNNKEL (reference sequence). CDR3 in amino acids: CASSRKMGPRDTQYF. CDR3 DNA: TGTGCCAGCAGCCGTAAGATGGGGCCCAGGGATACGCAGTATTTT.

Written as DNA, the CDR3 is TGTGCCAGCAGTGACAAAGGTACCTATGGCTACACCTTC. It encodes CASSDKGTYGYTF. The gene calls are TRBV2 and TRBJ1-2, with D hard to call. CDR1 and CDR2 (germline): SNHLY, FYNNEI. This CDR3 has 13 amino acids. The germline V and J ends were trimmed by 3 bases and 4 bases, with 9 bases remaining between them.

The CDR3 protein is CASSLGGGNQPQHF. The CDR3 nucleotides read TGTGCCAGCAGCCTGGGAGGGGGCAATCAGCCCCAGCATTTT. The gene calls are TRBV7-6 and TRBJ1-5, with D perhaps matching TRBD1 (5 bases). The CDR3 runs to 14 residues. V dropped 5 bases and J dropped 2 bases, with 10 bases sitting between them. Germline CDR1 reads SGHVS; CDR2 reads FNYEAQ.

The CDR3 DNA reads as TGTGCCAGCAGCGGACCGGGACTAGCGACCAATGAGCAGTTCTTC. It is translated as CASSGPGLATNEQFF. The chain carries TRBV5-4 and TRBJ2-1; 10 nucleotides align to TRBD2. V lost 4 bases, J lost 6 bases, and 7 bases stayed unmatched. CDR1 and CDR2 from the germline V gene are SGHNT and YYREEE (reference sequence). The CDR3 runs 15 residues.

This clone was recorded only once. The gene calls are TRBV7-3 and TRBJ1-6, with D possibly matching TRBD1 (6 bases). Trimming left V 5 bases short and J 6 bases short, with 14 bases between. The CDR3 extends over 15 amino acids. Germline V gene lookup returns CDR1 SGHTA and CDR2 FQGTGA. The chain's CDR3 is CASSQRQDLNSPLHF. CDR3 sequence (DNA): TGTGCCAGCAGCCAGCGACAGGACCTTAATTCACCCCTCCACTTT.

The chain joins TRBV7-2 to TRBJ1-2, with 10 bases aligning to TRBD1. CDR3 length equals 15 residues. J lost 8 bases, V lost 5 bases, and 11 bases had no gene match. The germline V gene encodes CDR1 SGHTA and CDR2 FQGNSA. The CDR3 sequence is CASSLGQGGIGGYTF. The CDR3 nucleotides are TGTGCCAGCAGCCTCGGACAGGGGGGTATAGGAGGCTACACCTTC.

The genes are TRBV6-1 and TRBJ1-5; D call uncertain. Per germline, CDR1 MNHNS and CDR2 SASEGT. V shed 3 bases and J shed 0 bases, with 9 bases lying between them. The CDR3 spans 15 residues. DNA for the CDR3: TGTGCCAGCAGTGAGGGCAGCCATAGCAATCAGCCCCAGCATTTT. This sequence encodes CASSEGSHSNQPQHF.

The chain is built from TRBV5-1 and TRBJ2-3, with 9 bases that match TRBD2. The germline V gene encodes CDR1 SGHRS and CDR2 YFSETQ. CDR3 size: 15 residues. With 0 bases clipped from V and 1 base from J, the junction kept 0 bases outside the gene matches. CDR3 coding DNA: TGCGCCAGCAGCTTGGGACTAGCGGGCACAGATACGCAGTATTTT. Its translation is CASSLGLAGTDTQYF.

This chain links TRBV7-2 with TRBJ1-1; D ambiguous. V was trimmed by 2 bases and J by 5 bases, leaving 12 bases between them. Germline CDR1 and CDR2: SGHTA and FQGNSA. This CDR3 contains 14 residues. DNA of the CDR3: TGTGCCAGCAGCTTAAAGGGATTTGGGACTGAAGCTTTCTTT. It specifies CASSLKGFGTEAFF.

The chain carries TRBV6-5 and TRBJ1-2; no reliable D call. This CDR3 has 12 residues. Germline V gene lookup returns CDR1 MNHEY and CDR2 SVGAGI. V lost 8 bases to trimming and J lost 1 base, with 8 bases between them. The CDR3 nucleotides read TGTGCCAGCGGGAGGGTTAACTATGGCTACACCTTC. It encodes CASGRVNYGYTF.

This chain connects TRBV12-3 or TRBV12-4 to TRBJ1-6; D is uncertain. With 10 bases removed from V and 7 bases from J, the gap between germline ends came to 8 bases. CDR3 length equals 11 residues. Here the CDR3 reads CAIGPNSPLHF. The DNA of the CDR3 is TGTGCCATCGGTCCCAATTCACCCCTCCACTTT.

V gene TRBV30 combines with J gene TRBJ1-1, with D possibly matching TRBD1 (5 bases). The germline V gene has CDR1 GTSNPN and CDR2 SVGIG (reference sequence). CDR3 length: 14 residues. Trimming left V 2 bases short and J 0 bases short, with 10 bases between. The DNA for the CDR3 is TGTGCCTGGAGTCTGGGACCGCTGAACACTGAAGCTTTCTTT. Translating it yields CAWSLGPLNTEAFF.

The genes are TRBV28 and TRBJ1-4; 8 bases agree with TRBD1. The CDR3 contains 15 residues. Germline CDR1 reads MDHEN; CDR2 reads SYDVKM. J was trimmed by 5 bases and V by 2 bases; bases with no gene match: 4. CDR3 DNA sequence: TGTGCCAGCAGTTTACCCGGGACAGGAAATGAAAAACTGTTTTTT. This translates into CASSLPGTGNEKLFF.

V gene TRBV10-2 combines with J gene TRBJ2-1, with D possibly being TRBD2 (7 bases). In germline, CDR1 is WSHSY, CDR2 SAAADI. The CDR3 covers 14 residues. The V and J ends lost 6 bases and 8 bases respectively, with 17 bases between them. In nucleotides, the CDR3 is TGCGCCAGCAGGACGGGACAAGGGGGGGATGAGCAGTTCTTC. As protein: CASRTGQGGDEQFF.